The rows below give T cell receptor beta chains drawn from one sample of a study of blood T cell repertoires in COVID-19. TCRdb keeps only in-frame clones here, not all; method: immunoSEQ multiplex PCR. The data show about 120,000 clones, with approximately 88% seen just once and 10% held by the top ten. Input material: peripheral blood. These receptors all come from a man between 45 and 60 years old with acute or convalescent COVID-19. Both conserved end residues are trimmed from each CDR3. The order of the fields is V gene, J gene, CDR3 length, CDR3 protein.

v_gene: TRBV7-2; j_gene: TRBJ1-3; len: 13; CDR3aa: ASSPQTGSGNTIY
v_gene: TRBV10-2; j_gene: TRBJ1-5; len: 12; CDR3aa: ASSPDRLVEPQH
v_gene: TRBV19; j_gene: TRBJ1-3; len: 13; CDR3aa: ARPDRDESGNTIY
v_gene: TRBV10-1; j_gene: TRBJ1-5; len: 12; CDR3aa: ASRGAEGYQPQH
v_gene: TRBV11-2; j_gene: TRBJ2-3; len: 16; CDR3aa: ASSWRGAAVTSTDTQY
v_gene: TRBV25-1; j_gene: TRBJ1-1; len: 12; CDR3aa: ASSEGPMNTEAF
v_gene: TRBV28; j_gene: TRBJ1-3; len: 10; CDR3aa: ASSFRGNTIY
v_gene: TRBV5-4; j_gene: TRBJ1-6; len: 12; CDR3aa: ASLRRPEGSPLH
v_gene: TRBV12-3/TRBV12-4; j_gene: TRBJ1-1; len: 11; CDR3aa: ASRDRGLSEAF
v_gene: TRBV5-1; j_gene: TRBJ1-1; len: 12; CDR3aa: ASSLLFRDTEAF
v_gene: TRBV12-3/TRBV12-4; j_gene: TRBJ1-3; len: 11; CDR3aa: ASSFGSGNTIY
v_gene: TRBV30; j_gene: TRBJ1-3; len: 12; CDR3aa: AWSITGGGNTIY
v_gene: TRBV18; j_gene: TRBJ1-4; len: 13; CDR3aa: ASSPLRTDYEKLF
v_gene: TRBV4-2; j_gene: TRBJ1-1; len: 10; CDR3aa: ASSPGLAEAF
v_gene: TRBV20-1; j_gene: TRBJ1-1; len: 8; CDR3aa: SAALSKAF
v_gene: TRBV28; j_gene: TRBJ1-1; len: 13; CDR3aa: ASSLEGQSYTEAF
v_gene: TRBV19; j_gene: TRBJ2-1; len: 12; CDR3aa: ASSAGQLYNEQF